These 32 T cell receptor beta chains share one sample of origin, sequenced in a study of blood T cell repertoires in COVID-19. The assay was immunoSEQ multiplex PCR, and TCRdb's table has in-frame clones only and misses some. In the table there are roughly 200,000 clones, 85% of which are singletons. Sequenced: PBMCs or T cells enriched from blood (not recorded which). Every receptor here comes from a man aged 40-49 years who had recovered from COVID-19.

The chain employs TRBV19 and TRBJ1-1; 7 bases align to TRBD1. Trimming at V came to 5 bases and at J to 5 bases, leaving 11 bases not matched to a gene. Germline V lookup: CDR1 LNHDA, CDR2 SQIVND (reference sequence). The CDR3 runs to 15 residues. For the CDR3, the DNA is TGTGCCAGTAGTCTTACCAGCAGGGGGACTACTGAAGCTTTCTTT. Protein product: CASSLTSRGTTEAFF.

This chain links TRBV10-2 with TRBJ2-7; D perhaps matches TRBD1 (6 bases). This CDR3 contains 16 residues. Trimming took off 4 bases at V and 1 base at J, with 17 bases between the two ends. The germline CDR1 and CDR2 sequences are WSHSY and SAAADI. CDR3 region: CASSAPPGHLSYEQYF. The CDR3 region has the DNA TGCGCCAGCAGTGCGCCTCCGGGACACCTTTCCTACGAGCAGTACTTC.

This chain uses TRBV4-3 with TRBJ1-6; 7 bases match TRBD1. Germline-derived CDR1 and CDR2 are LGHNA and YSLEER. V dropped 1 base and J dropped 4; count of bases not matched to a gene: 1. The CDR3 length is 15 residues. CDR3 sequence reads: CASSQGQGYNSPLHF. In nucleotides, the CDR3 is TGCGCCAGCAGCCAAGGACAGGGTTATAATTCACCCCTCCACTTT.

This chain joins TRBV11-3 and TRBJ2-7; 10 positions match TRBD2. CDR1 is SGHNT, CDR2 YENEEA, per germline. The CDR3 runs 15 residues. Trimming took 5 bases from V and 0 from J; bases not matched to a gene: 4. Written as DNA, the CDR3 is TGTGCCAGCAGCGCCGGACTAGCGGCCTCCTACGAGCAGTACTTC. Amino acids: CASSAGLAASYEQYF.

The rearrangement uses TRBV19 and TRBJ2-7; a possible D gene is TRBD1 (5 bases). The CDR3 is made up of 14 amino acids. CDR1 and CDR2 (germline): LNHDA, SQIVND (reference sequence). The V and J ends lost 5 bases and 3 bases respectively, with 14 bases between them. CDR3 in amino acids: CASSDRQNLYEQYF. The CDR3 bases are TGTGCCAGTAGTGACCGACAGAACCTCTACGAGCAGTACTTC.

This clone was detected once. Here the CDR3 reads CASSLGRESPLHF. CDR3 nucleotide sequence: TGTGCCAGCAGCTTAGGAAGAGAATCACCCCTCCACTTT. The rearrangement joins TRBV7-9 to TRBJ1-6; no firm D call. Germline V gives CDR1 SEHNR, CDR2 FQNEAQ (reference sequence). This CDR3 contains 13 residues. With 1 base removed from V and 10 bases from J, the gap between germline ends came to 8 bases. Full variable domain (remainder filled in from reference TRBV7-9 and TRBJ1-6): DTGVSQNPRHKITKRGQNVTFRCDPISEHNRLYWYRQTLGQGPEFLTYFQNEAQLEKSRLLSDRFSAERPKGSFSTLEIQRTEQGDSAMYLCASSLGRESPLHFGNGTRLTVT.

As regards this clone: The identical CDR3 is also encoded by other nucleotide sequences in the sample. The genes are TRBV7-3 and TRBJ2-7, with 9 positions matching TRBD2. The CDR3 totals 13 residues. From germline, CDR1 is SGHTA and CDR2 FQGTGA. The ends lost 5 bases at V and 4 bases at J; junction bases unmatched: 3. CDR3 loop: CASSPAGGYEQYF. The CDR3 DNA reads TGTGCCAGCAGCCCCGCGGGGGGGTACGAGCAGTACTTC. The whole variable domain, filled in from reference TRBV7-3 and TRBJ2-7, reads GAGVSQTPSNKVTEKGKYVELRCDPISGHTALYWYRQSLGQGPEFLIYFQGTGAADDSGLPNDRFFAVRPEGSVSTLKIQRTERGDSAVYLCASSPAGGYEQYFGPGTRLTVT.

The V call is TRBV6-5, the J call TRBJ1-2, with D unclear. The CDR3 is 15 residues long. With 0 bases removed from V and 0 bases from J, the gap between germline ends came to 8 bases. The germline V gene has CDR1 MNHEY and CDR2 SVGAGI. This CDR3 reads CASSYSLVANYGYTF. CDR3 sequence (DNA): TGTGCCAGCAGTTACTCGCTGGTAGCTAACTATGGCTACACCTTC.

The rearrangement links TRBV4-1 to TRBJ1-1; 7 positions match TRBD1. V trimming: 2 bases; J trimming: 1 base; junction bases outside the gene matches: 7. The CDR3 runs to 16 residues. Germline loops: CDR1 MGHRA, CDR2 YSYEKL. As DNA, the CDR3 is TGCGCCAGCAGCCAAAGGGCGGACAGGACGAACACTGAAGCTTTCTTT. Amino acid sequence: CASSQRADRTNTEAFF.

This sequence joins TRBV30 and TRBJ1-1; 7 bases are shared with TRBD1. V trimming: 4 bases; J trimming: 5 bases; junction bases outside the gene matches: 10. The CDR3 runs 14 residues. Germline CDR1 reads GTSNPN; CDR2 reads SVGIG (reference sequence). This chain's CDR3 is CAWINRDRRTEAFF. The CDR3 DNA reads TGTGCCTGGATCAACCGGGACAGAAGAACTGAAGCTTTCTTT.

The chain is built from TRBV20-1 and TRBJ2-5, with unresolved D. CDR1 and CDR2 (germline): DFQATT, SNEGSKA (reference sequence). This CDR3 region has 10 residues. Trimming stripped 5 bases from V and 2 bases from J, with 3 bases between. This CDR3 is CSALQETQYF. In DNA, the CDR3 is TGCAGTGCTCTGCAAGAGACCCAGTACTTC.

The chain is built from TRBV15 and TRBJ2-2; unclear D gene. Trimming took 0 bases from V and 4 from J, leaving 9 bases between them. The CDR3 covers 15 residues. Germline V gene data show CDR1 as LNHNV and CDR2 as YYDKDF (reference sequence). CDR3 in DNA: TGTGCCACCAGCAGAGATCGACATTCCACCGGGGAGCTGTTTTTT. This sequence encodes CATSRDRHSTGELFF.

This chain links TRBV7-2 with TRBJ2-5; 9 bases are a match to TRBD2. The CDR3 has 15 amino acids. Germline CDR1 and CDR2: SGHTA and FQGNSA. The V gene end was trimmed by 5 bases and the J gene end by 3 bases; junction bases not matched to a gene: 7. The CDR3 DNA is TGTGCCAGCAGCCCCCCACCTAGCGGGGAAGAGACCCAGTACTTC. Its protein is CASSPPPSGEETQYF.

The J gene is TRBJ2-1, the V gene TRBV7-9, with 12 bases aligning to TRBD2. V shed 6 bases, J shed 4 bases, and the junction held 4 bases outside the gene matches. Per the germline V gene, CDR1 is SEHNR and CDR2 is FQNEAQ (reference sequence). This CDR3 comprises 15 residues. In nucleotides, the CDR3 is TGTGCCAGCAGGTCTACTAGCGGGAGGTACAATGAGCAGTTCTTC. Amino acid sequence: CASRSTSGRYNEQFF.

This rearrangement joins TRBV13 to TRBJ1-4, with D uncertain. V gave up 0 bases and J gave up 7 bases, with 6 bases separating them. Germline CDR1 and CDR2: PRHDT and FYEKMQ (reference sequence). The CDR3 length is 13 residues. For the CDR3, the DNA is TGTGCCAGCAGCTTAGGCCGGGGTGAAAAACTGTTTTTT. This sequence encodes CASSLGRGEKLFF.

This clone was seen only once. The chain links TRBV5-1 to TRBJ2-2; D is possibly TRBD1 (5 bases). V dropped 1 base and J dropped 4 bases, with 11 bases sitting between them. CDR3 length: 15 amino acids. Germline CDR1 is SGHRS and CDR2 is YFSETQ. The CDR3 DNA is TGCGCCAGCAGCTTGCGGCAGGGTCCCACCGGGGAGCTGTTTTTT. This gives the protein CASSLRQGPTGELFF.

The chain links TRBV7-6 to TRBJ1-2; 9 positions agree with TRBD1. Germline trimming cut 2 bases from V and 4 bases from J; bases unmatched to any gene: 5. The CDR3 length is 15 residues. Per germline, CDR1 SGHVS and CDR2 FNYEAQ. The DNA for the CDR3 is TGTGCCAGCAGCTTAACACAGGGGGCGAGCTATGGCTACACCTTC. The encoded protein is CASSLTQGASYGYTF.

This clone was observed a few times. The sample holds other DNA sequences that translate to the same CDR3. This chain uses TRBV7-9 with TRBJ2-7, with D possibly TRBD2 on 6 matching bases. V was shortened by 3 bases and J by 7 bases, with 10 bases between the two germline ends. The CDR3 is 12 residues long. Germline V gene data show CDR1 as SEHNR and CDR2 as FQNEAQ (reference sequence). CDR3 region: CASSLSGGEQYF. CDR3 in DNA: TGTGCCAGCAGCTTGAGCGGAGGGGAGCAGTACTTC.

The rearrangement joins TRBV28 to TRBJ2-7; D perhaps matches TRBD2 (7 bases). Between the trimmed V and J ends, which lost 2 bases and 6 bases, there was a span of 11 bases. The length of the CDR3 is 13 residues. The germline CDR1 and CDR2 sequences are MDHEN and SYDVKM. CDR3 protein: CASSLRGAREQYF. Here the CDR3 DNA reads TGTGCCAGCAGTTTACGGGGGGCTCGCGAGCAGTACTTC. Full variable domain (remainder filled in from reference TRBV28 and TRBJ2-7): DVKVTQSSRYLVKRTGEKVFLECVQDMDHENMFWYRQDPGLGLRLIYFSYDVKMKEKGDIPEGYSVSREKKERFSLILESASTNQTSMYLCASSLRGAREQYFGPGTRLTVT.

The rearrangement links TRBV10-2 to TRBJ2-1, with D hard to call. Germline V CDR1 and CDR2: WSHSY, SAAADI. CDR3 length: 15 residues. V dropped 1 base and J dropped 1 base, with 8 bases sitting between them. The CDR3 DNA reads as TGCGCCAGCAGTGAGTTGTACAGATCCTACAATGAGCAGTTCTTC. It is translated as CASSELYRSYNEQFF.

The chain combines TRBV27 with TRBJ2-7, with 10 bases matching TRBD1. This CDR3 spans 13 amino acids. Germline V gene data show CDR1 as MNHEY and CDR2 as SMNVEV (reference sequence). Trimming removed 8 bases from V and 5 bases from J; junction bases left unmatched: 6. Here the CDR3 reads CASGWDRGDEQYF. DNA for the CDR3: TGTGCCAGCGGCTGGGACAGGGGAGACGAGCAGTACTTC.

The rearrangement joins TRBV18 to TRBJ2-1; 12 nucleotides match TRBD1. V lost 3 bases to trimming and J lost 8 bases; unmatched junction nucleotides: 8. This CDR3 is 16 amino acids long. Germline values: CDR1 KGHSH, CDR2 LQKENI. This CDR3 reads CASSPPGQGAQDEQFF. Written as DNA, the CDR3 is TGTGCCAGCTCACCCCCGGGACAGGGGGCGCAGGATGAGCAGTTCTTC.

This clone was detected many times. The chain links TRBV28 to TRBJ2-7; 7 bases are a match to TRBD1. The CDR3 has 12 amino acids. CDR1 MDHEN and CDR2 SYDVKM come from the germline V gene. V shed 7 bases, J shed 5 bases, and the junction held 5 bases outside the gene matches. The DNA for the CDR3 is TGTGCCAGCACCACCGACAGGGACGAGCAGTACTTC. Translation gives CASTTDRDEQYF.

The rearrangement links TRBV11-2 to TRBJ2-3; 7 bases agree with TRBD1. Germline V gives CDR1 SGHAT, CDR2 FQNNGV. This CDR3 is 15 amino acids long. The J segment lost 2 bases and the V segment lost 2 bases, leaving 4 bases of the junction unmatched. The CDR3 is CASSLPGQPTDTQYF. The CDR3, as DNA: TGTGCCAGCAGCTTACCGGGACAGCCCACAGATACGCAGTATTTT.

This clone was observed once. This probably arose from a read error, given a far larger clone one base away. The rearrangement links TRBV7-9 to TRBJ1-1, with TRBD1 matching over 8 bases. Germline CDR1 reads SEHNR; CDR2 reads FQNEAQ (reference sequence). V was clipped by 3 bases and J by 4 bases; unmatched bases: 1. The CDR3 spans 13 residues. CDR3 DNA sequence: TGTGCCAGCAGCTTGACAGGGGTCACTGAAGCTTTCTTT. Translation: CASSLTGVTEAFF.

This CDR3 reads CASSLFLAGSTGELFF. In nucleotides, the CDR3 is TGTGCCAGCAGCTTGTTCCTAGCGGGAAGCACCGGGGAGCTGTTTTTT. This chain uses TRBV5-8 with TRBJ2-2; 9 nucleotides align to TRBD2. With V trimmed by 1 base and J by 4 bases, 5 bases remained unmatched. Germline V lookup: CDR1 SGHTS, CDR2 YDEGEE. There are 16 residues in the CDR3.

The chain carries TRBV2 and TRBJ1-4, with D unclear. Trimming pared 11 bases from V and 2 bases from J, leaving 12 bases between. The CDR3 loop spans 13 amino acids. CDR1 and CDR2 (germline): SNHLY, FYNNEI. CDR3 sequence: CASVPQTNEKLFF. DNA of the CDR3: TGTGCCTCAGTCCCGCAGACTAATGAAAAACTGTTTTTT.

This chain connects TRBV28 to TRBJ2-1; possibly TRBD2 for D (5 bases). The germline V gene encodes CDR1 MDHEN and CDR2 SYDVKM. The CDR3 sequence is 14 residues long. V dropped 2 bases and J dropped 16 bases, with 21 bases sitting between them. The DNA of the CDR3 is TGTGCCAGCAGTTTACCTAGCTCCTACAATGAGCCATTCTTC. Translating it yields CASSLPSSYNEPFF. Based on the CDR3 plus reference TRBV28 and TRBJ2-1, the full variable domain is DVKVTQSSRYLVKRTGEKVFLECVQDMDHENMFWYRQDPGLGLRLIYFSYDVKMKEKGDIPEGYSVSREKKERFSLILESASTNQTSMYLCASSLPSSYNEPFFGPGTRLTVL.

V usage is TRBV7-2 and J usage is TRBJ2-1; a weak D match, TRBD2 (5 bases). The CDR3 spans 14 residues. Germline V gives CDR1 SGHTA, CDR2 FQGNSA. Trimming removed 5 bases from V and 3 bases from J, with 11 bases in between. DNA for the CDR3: TGTGCCAGCAGCCTGATGGACTTCTACAATGAGCAGTTCTTC. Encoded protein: CASSLMDFYNEQFF.

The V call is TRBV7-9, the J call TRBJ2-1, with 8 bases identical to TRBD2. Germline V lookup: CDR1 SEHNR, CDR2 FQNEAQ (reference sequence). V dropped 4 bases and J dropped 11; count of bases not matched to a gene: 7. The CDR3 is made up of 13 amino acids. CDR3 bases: TGTGCCAGCAGCTCCGGACTAGCCCCTCAGCAGTTCTTC. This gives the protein CASSSGLAPQQFF.

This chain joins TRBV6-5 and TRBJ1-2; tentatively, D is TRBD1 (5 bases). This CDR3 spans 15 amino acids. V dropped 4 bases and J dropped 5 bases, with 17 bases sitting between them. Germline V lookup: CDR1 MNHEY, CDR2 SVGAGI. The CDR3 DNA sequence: TGTGCCAGCAGTTCCCCTGATTCCGACAGATATGGCTACACCTTC. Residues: CASSSPDSDRYGYTF.

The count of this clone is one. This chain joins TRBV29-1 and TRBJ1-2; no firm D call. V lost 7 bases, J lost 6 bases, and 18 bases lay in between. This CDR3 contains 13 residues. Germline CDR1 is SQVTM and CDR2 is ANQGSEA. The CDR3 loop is CSASTQEGNGYTF. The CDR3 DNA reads TGCAGCGCCTCGACTCAGGAGGGAAATGGCTACACCTTC.